This TCR beta chain came from a study of shared clonotypes between healthy human individuals. Findings and caveats of the study: Only blood underwent sampling, and tissue repertoires likely differ.

J was trimmed by 0 bases and V by 6 bases; bases with no gene match: 5. CDR1 and CDR2 (germline): MGHRA, YSYEKL. The CDR3 length is 15 residues. Naive CD8 cells comprised CD45RO-negative, CCR7-positively selected cells, excluding terminally differentiated effector memory CD45RA+ cells. All the donors were Caucasian adults who lived in Nashville, Tennessee. Original processing notes: ImmunoSEQ gave junction-only sequences without quality scores, so filtering differed. Sequencing was performed with immunoSEQ multiplex PCR; in TCRdb, only in-frame clones are kept and a portion is missing. For V, J and clone size, that table is used; D and trimming come from the DNA. The sample consists of about 2 million clones, just under 95% of them appearing once. Of note for this clone: Its specificity is not known.

The chain joins TRBV4-1 to TRBJ2-5; 9 bases match TRBD2. The clonotype was recovered from a man between 18 and 35 years old in good health. Sequencing used naive CD8+ T cells sorted from blood. CDR3 in DNA: TGCGCCAGCAGAGGTAGCGGGGGCGACCAAGAGACCCAGTACTTC. Protein sequence: CASRGSGGDQETQYF.